This TCR beta chain was obtained from a study of identical twins. The study, taken as a whole, reports: Invariant T cells like MAIT and iNKT could partly confound the zero-insertion analyses. The abundant beta clonotypes from cord blood had fewer insertions, and memory repertoires had none of this.

Comments on this clonotype: Its antigen is not identified.

A universal primer site arose from template switching, and cDNA bore unique molecular identifiers. TCRdb reprocessed the 5' RACE reads with MiXCR, giving one entry per CDR3 protein. The sample gives about 660,000 distinct CDR3 sequences, roughly 8% of which show up once; approximately 0.96% is in the top ten. Germline V gives CDR1 SGHAT, CDR2 FQNNGV. This CDR3 region has 13 residues. V dropped 1 base and J dropped 7 bases, with 11 bases sitting between them. The sample was also reused in another study, on yellow fever vaccine responses in identical twins.

The sequenced material came from PBMCs. The origin of this receptor is a woman aged 18-29 years in good health. The V gene is TRBV11-2, the J gene TRBJ2-7, with D perhaps TRBD1 (6 bases). The CDR3 protein is CASSLAGAEEQYF. CDR3 DNA: TGTGCCAGCAGCTTAGCAGGGGCTGAGGAGCAGTACTTC.